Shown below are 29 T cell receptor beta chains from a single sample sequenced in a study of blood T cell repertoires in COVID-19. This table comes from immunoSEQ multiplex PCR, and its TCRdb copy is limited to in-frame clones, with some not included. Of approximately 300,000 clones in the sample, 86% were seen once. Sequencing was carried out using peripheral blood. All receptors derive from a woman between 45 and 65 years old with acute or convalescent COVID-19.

The CDR3 DNA follows: TGTGCCAGCAGTGAGCGGGAGAGGGGGTCCTACGAGCAGTACTTC. The encoded protein is CASSERERGSYEQYF. The chain recombines TRBV25-1 with TRBJ2-7, with TRBD2 as a possible D gene (7 bases). V was pared by 3 bases and J by 1 base, with 13 bases between. The CDR3 spans 15 residues. Germline CDR1 is MGHDK and CDR2 is SYGVNS.

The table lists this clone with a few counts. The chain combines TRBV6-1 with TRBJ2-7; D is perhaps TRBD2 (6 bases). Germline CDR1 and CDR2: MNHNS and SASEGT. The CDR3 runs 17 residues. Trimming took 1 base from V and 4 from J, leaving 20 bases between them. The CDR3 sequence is CASSEGWGTTRRYEQYF. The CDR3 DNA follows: TGTGCCAGCAGTGAAGGATGGGGGACGACTAGAAGGTACGAGCAGTACTTC.

The CDR3 here is CASRLAGGPTRYEQYF. CDR3 nucleotides: TGTGCCAGCAGATTAGCGGGAGGGCCGACACGATACGAGCAGTACTTC. The chain links TRBV28 to TRBJ2-7; 11 nucleotides agree with TRBD2. Germline CDR1 is MDHEN and CDR2 is SYDVKM. CDR3 size: 16 residues. V was clipped by 6 bases and J by 4 bases; unmatched bases: 11.

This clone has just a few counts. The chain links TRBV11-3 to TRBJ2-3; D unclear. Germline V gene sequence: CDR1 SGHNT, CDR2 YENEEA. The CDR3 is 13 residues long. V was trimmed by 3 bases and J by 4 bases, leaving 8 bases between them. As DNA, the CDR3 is TGTGCCAGCAGCTTTTCTATCTCAGATACGCAGTATTTT. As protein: CASSFSISDTQYF.

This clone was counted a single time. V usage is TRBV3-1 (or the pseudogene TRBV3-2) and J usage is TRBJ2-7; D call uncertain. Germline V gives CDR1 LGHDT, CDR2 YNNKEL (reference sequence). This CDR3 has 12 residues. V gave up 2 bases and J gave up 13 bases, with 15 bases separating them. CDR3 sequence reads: CASSQRGTSRYF. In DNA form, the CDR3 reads TGTGCCAGCAGCCAAAGAGGTACGAGCAGATACTTC.

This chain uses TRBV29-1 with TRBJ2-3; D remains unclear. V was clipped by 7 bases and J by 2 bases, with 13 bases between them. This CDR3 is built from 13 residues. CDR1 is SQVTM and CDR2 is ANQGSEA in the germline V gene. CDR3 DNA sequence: TGCAGCGGTTTGCGACTGGCCACAGATACGCAGTATTTT. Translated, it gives CSGLRLATDTQYF.

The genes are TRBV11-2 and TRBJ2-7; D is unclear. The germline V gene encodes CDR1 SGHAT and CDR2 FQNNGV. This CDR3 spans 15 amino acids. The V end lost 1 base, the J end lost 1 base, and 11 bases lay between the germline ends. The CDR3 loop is CASSLVSGPSYEQYF. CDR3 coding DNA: TGTGCCAGCAGCTTAGTTTCTGGGCCATCCTACGAGCAGTACTTC.

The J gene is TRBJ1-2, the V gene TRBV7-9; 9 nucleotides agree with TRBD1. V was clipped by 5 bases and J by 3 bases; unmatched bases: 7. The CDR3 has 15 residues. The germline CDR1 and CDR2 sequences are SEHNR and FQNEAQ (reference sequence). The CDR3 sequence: CASSTRDRVYYGYTF. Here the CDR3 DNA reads TGTGCCAGCAGCACAAGGGACAGGGTTTACTATGGCTACACCTTC.

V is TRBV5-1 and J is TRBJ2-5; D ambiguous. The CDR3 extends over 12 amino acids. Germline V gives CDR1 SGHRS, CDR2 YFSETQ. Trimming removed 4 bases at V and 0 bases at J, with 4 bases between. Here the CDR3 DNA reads TGCGCCAGCAGCCTAAACCAAGAGACCCAGTACTTC. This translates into CASSLNQETQYF.

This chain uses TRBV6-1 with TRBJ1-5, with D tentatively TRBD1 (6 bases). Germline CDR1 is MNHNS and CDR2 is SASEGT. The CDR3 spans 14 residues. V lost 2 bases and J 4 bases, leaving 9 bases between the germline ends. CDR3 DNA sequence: TGTGCCAGCAGTGAATTGCAGGGGAATCAGCCCCAGCATTTT. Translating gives CASSELQGNQPQHF.

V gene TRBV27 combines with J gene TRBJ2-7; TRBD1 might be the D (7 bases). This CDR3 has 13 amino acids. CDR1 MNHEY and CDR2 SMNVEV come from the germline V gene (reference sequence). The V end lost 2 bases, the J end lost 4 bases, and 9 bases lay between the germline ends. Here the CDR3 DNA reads TGTGCCAGCAGTTTACAGGGGGGTTACGAGCAGTACTTC. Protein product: CASSLQGGYEQYF.

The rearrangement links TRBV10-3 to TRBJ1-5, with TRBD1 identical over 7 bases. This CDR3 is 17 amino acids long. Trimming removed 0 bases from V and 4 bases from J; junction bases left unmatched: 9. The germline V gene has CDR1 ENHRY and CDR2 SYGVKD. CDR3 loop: CAISESGEGGFNQPQHF. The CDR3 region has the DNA TGTGCCATCAGTGAGTCGGGAGAAGGGGGCTTTAATCAGCCCCAGCATTTT.

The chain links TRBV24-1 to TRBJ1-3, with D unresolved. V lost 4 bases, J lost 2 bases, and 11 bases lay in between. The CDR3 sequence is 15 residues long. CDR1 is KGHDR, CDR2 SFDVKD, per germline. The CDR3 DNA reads TGTGCCACCAGTGAGAGCCCACCGGCTGGAAACACCATATATTTT. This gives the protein CATSESPPAGNTIYF.

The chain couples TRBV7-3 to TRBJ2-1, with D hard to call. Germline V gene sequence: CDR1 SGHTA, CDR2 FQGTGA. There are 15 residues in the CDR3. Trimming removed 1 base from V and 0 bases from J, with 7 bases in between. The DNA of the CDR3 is TGTGCCAGCAGCTTAATGGGCAGCTCCTACAATGAGCAGTTCTTC. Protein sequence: CASSLMGSSYNEQFF.

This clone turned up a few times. The CDR3 region is CATSGAGTGRNEQYF. The DNA for the CDR3 is TGTGCCACCAGTGGTGCCGGGACAGGGAGGAACGAGCAGTACTTC. The rearrangement links TRBV24-1 to TRBJ2-7; 9 nucleotides align to TRBD1. V lost 5 bases, J lost 5 bases, and 9 bases stayed unmatched. The CDR3 runs to 15 residues. The germline gives CDR1 KGHDR, CDR2 SFDVKD.

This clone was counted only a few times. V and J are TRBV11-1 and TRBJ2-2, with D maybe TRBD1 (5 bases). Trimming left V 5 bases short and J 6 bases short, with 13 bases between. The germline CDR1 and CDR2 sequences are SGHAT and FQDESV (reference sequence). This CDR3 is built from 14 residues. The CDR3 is CASSKLDIPGELFF. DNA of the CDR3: TGTGCCAGCAGCAAACTGGACATACCCGGGGAGCTGTTTTTT.

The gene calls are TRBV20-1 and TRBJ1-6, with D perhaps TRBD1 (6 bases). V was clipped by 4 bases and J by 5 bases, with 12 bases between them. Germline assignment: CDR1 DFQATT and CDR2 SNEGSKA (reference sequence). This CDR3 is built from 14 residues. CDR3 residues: CSATDDRHNSPLHF. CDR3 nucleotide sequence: TGCAGTGCTACTGATGACAGGCATAATTCACCCCTCCACTTT.

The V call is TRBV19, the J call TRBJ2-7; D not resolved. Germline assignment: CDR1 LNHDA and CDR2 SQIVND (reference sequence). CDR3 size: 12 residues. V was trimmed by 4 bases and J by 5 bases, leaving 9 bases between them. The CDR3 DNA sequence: TGTGCCAGTAGTAACGGGTACCACGAGCAGTACTTC. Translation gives CASSNGYHEQYF.

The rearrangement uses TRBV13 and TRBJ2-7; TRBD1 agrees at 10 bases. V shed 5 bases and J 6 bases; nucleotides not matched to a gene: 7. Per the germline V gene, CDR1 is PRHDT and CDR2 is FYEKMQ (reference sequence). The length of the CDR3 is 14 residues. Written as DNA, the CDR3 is TGTGCCAGCAGCGGACGGGACAGGGGTTCCGAGCAGTACTTC. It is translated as CASSGRDRGSEQYF.

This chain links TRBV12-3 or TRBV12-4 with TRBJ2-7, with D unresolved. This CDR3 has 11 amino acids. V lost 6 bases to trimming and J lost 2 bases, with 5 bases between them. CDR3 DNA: TGTGCCAGCAGCCGTGCCTACGAGCAGTACTTC. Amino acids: CASSRAYEQYF.

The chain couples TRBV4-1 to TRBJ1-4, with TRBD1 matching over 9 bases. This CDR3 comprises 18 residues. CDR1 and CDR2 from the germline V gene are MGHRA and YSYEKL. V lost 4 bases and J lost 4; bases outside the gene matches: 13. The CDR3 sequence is CASSPLDRGGNYNEKLFF. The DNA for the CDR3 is TGCGCCAGCAGCCCCCTCGACAGGGGGGGAAACTATAATGAAAAACTGTTTTTT.

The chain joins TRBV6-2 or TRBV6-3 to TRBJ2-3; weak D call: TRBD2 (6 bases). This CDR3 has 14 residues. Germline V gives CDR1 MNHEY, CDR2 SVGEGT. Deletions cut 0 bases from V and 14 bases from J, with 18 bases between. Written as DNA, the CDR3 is TGTGCCAGCAGTTACTCGGAGGTTAGGACTAAAAGGTATTTT. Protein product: CASSYSEVRTKRYF.

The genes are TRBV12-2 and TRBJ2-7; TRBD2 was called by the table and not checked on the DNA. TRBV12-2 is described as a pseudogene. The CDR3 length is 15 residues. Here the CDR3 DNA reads TGTGCAAGTCCCGGACGACTAGCGGGAGTCCACGAGCAGTACTTC. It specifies CASPGRLAGVHEQYF.

The CDR3 reads CASSPPGTRYHEQYF. The CDR3, as DNA: TGTGCCAGCAGTCCCCCGGGGACTAGGTACCACGAGCAGTACTTC. The V and J genes are TRBV6-5 and TRBJ2-7, with 8 bases lining up with TRBD2. The length of the CDR3 is 15 residues. Germline CDR1 reads MNHEY; CDR2 reads SVGAGI. Germline trimming cut 5 bases from V and 5 bases from J; bases unmatched to any gene: 11.

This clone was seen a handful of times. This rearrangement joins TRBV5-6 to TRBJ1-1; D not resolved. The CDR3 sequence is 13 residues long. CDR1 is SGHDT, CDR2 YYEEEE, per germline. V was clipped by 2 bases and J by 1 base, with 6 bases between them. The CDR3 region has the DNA TGTGCCAGCAGCTTCTTGTCGAACACTGAAGCTTTCTTT. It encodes CASSFLSNTEAFF.

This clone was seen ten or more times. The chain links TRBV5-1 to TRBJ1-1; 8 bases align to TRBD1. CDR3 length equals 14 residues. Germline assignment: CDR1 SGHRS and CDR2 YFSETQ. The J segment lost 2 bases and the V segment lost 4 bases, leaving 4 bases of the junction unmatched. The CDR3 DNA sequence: TGCGCCAGCAGCCGGGGACAGGCCAACACTGAAGCTTTCTTT. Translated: CASSRGQANTEAFF.

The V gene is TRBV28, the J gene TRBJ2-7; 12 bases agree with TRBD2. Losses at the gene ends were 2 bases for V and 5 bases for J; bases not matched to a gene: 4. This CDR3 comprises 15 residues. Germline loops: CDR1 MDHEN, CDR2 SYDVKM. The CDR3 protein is CASSLPGTSGHEQYF. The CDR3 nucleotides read TGTGCCAGCAGTTTACCAGGGACTAGCGGGCACGAGCAGTACTTC.

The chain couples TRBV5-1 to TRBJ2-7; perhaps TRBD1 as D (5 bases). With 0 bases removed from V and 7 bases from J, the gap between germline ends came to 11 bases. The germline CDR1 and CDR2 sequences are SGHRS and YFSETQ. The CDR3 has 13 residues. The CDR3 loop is CASSLVGAGEQYF. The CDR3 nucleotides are TGCGCCAGCAGCTTGGTGGGCGCAGGGGAGCAGTACTTC.

The CDR3: CASSRDRGQSYEQYF. Written as DNA, the CDR3 is TGTGCCAGCAGCCGAGACAGGGGGCAGTCCTACGAGCAGTACTTC. The rearrangement links TRBV7-8 to TRBJ2-7; TRBD1 aligns across 10 bases. V lost 5 bases to trimming and J lost 1 base; unmatched junction nucleotides: 5. Germline V gene sequence: CDR1 SGHVS, CDR2 FQNEAQ. This CDR3 is built from 15 residues.